This T cell receptor (beta chain) was obtained from a study of shared clonotypes between healthy human individuals. Profiled with immunoSEQ multiplex PCR; TCRdb holds only in-frame clones, not every one. The table records just over 2,000,000 clones, 90% to 95% of them present only once. All the donors were Caucasian adults who lived in Nashville, Tennessee. Germline CDR1 is SGHVS and CDR2 is FNYEAQ. Trimming pared 2 bases from V and 5 bases from J, leaving 15 bases between. The CDR3 length is 15 residues. On this clone itself: Its antigen is undetermined.

Study-wide results and limits: Clonotypes that were shared across a few donors made up roughly 5% of naive CD4 clonotypes.

V gene TRBV7-6 combines with J gene TRBJ2-5, with TRBD2 as a possible D gene (6 bases). This TCR was sampled from a man in his late teens or twenties in good health. Sequencing was carried out using naive CD4+ T cells sorted from blood. Noted subset: CD45RA+ positively selected. The CDR3 sequence: CASSLFYGGEETQYF. The DNA for the CDR3 is TGTGCCAGCAGCTTATTTTATGGCGGGGAGGAGACCCAGTACTTC. Drawing the rest from reference TRBV7-6 and TRBJ2-5, the complete variable domain is GAGVSQSPRYKVTKRGQDVALRCDPISGHVSLYWYRQALGQGPEFLTYFNYEAQQDKSGLPNDRFSAERPEGSISTLTIQRTEQRDSAMYRCASSLFYGGEETQYFGPGTRLLVL.